This T cell receptor (beta chain) was sequenced during a study of blood T cell repertoires in COVID-19. The wider study: T cells, B-cell-depleted T cells, or PBMCs provided the cDNA or gDNA that served as material.

Germline CDR1 reads MNHEY; CDR2 reads SMNVEV (reference sequence). V dropped 3 bases and J dropped 9 bases, with 18 bases sitting between them. This CDR3 spans 15 amino acids. TCRdb's copy holds only in-frame clones and misses some; the assay was immunoSEQ multiplex PCR. The sample lists about 130,000 clones, around 85% seen once, with around 8.4% in the top ten. Sequencing was performed on PBMCs or T cells enriched from blood (not recorded which). V and J are TRBV27 and TRBJ2-1; possible D gene TRBD2, 5 bases. This TCR derives from a man aged 50 to 59 who had recovered from COVID-19. DNA of the CDR3: TGTGCCAGCAGTTTTCACCCCCAGCGGACCGGTGAGCAGTTCTTC. Amino acids: CASSFHPQRTGEQFF.